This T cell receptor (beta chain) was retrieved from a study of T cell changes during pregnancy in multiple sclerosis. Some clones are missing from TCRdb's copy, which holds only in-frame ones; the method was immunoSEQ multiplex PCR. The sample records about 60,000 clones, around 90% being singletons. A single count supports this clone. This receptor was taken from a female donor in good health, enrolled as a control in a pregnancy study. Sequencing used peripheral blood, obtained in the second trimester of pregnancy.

This chain's CDR3 is CASSGSTGSYEQYF. The CDR3, as DNA: TGTGCCAGCAGCGGATCGACAGGGTCCTACGAGCAGTACTTC. The rearrangement uses TRBV28 and TRBJ2-7, with TRBD1 matching 7 bases. CDR3 length: 14 amino acids. V lost 6 bases and J lost 1; bases outside the gene matches: 6. From germline, CDR1 is MDHEN and CDR2 SYDVKM. The whole variable domain, filled in from reference TRBV28 and TRBJ2-7, reads DVKVTQSSRYLVKRTGEKVFLECVQDMDHENMFWYRQDPGLGLRLIYFSYDVKMKEKGDIPEGYSVSREKKERFSLILESASTNQTSMYLCASSGSTGSYEQYFGPGTRLTVT.